The T cell receptor (beta chain) under discussion was sequenced for a study of beta chain features in type 1 diabetes. CDR1 is SGHAT, CDR2 FQNNGV, per germline. The CDR3 has 12 amino acids. V lost 7 bases, J lost 5 bases, and 11 bases lay in between. Study-wide results and caveats: People with Type 1 diabetes carried modestly yet significantly shorter TCRB CDR3s in all four CD4+ subsets. For patients and controls alike, PCR might favor shorter templates to the same degree.

The sample holds a few counts of this clone. What it binds is unknown. As every portion of the isolated RNA was reverse transcribed, the sequencing read expressed TCRB transcripts. Average reads for naive, central memory and regulatory T cell samples were several million. Clones were sequenced by immunoSEQ multiplex PCR, and TCRdb holds only the in-frame ones, with some missing. Here the sample spans under 250,000 clones, about 14% being singletons. The rearrangement uses TRBV11-2 and TRBJ2-5; D not resolved. The sequenced material came from naive CD4+ T cells from blood. The receptor was isolated from a woman aged 35 to 49 in good health. The CDR3 DNA reads as TGTGCCAGCAACCCTGTTAGTGAGACCCAGTACTTC. This codes for CASNPVSETQYF.